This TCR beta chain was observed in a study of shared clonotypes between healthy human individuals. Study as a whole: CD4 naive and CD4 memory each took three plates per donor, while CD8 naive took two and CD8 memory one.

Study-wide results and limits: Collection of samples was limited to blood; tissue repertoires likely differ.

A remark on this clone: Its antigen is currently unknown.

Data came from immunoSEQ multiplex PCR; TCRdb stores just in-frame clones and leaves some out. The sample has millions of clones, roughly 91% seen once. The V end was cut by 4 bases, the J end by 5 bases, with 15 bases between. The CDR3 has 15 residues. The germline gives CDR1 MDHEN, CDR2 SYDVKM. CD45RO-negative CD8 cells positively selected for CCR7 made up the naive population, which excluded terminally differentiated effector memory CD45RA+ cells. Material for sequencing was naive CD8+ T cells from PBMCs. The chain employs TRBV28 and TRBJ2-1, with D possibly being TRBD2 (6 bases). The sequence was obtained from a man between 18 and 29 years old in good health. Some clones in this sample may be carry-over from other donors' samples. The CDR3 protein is CASSYSRGPDNEQFF. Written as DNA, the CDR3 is TGTGCCAGCAGTTACTCGCGGGGTCCGGACAATGAGCAGTTCTTC.